The rows below give T cell receptor beta chains drawn from one sample of a study of technical replicates of blood from several donors. This table comes from immunoSEQ multiplex PCR, and its TCRdb copy is limited to in-frame clones, with some not included. The top ten clones hold around 0.22% of a sample with some 76,000 clones, under 99% of them seen once. The sample taken for sequencing was T cells isolated from PBMCs. All receptors derive from a human donor in good health. The CDR3 runs from the conserved cysteine through the conserved F or W. A D gene is named only where the DNA matches it firmly. For some rows the clone size is stated as once, few or many, or as a class when expanded; others skip it.

TRBJ2-7	TRBD2	-	TRBV18	CASSPGTSGTREQYF	TGTGCCAGCTCACCAGGGACTAGCGGGACGAGGGAGCAGTACTTC
TRBJ2-1	TRBD2	-	TRBV6-5	CASSRGLAGDEQFF	TGTGCCAGCAGTCGGGGACTAGCGGGCGATGAGCAGTTCTTC
TRBJ2-7	-	once	TRBV10-3	CAISEGGYEQYF	TGTGCCATCAGTGAAGGAGGCTACGAGCAGTACTTC
TRBJ2-5	TRBD1	-	TRBV5-1	CASTPWGQGEETQYF	TGCGCCAGCACCCCCTGGGGACAGGGTGAAGAGACCCAGTACTTC
TRBJ2-7	TRBD1	-	TRBV6-5	CASRPPGQRLYEQYF	TGTGCCAGCAGACCACCGGGACAGCGACTCTACGAGCAGTACTTC
TRBJ1-5	-	once	TRBV19	CASSPDRNQPQHF	TGTGCCAGTAGTCCCGACAGGAATCAGCCCCAGCATTTT
TRBJ2-7	TRBD2	-	TRBV6-1	CASSEGLAGSSYEQYF	TGTGCCAGCAGTGAAGGTCTAGCGGGATCGTCCTACGAGCAGTACTTC
TRBJ2-7	-	once	TRBV7-9	CASSLSGALREQYF	TGTGCCAGCAGCTTATCAGGGGCCCTTCGCGAGCAGTACTTC
TRBJ1-5	-	-	TRBV2	CASSEAPGVRQPQHF	TGTGCCAGCAGTGAAGCGCCAGGGGTTAGGCAGCCCCAGCATTTT
TRBJ1-5	TRBD1	-	TRBV5-1	CASRYDGQDDNQPQHF	TGCGCCAGCAGATACGATGGACAGGACGACAATCAGCCCCAGCATTTT
TRBJ1-1	-	-	TRBV2	CASSEASLAQAEAFF	TGTGCCAGCAGTGAAGCATCTTTGGCACAGGCTGAAGCTTTCTTT
TRBJ1-1	-	-	TRBV19	CASSDSSNTEAFF	TGTGCCAGTAGTGATAGCAGTAACACTGAAGCTTTCTTT
TRBJ2-5	TRBD2	-	TRBV7-6	CASSLPRRGELVETQYF	TGTGCCAGCAGCTTGCCGCGCCGGGGGGAGTTGGTCGAGACCCAGTACTTC
TRBJ1-2	-	-	TRBV19	CASSIDRTDYGYTF	TGTGCCAGTAGTATAGATCGCACAGACTATGGCTACACCTTC
TRBJ2-5	-	-	TRBV21-1	CALQTGTVETQYF	TGTGCCCTACAGACCGGGACTGTAGAGACCCAGTACTTC
TRBJ2-7	-	-	TRBV11-3	CASSGDSYEQYF	TGTGCCAGCAGCGGGGACTCTTACGAGCAGTACTTC
TRBJ2-3	TRBD1	-	TRBV11-3	CASSSTGTGDITDTQYF	TGTGCCAGCAGCTCTACCGGGACAGGGGATATCACAGATACGCAGTATTTT
TRBJ1-2	-	-	TRBV5-6	CASSLGYGTSNYGYTF	TGTGCCAGCAGCTTGGGTTACGGGACTTCTAACTATGGCTACACCTTC
TRBJ2-7	-	-	TRBV6-1	CASTQGGRVYEQYF	TGTGCCAGCACCCAAGGGGGGAGGGTCTACGAGCAGTACTTC